This T cell receptor (beta chain) was profiled in a study of identifying expanded T cells in peripheral blood. After removal of 3 bases from V and 6 bases from J, the junction contained 5 bases not matched to a gene. CDR3 size: 14 residues. The germline V gene has CDR1 SGDLS and CDR2 YYNGEE. Assay: immunoSEQ multiplex PCR; the TCRdb copy retains only in-frame clones and omits some. The sample has around 85,000 clones, around 89% seen once. Overall study results and limits: Differentially abundant clones: approximately 1.3 between replicates, approximately 16 at around 14 days, 18 to 20 at four. Across healthy donors, higher total template counts meant significantly greater roughly two-week count variance.

Concerning this clone: The antigen is unknown.

Collection occurred without any documented infections or immune events in donors. The chain has TRBV9 and TRBJ1-2, with 10 nucleotides matching TRBD1. The TCR sequence derives from a person between 18 and 75 years old in good health. What was sequenced was blood. CDR3 nucleotide sequence: TGTGCCAGCAGCGCATCCGGGACAGGGGATGGCTACACCTTC. The encoded protein is CASSASGTGDGYTF.